Presented here are 9 T cell receptor beta chains from one specimen sequenced in a study of T cell responses to AZD1222 COVID-19 vaccine. Only in-frame clones appear in the TCRdb table, and some are missing; sequencing was by immunoSEQ multiplex PCR. Here the sample spans about 180,000 clones, about 91% being singletons. The input for sequencing was peripheral blood, taken 28 days after the second AZD1222 dose. All receptors come from an adult who received the AZD1222 COVID-19 vaccine.

This chain uses TRBV14 with TRBJ1-1; D is possibly TRBD1 (6 bases). CDR1 and CDR2 from the germline V gene are SGHDN and FVKESK. V shed 2 bases and J shed 4 bases, with 11 bases lying between them. The CDR3 has 14 residues. The CDR3 region is CASSQTTGPTEAFF. For the CDR3, the DNA is TGTGCCAGCAGCCAAACGACAGGACCCACTGAAGCTTTCTTT.

The chain combines TRBV10-1 with TRBJ2-1; 10 positions match TRBD2. Germline V gene sequence: CDR1 WNHNN, CDR2 SYGVQD (reference sequence). V lost 7 bases, J lost 9 bases, and 12 bases stayed unmatched. The CDR3 has 15 residues. The CDR3 nucleotides are TGCGCCAGCAAAAGCGTAGCGGGGGGACGGGGTGAGCAGTTCTTC. It encodes CASKSVAGGRGEQFF.

This sequence joins TRBV19 and TRBJ1-5; D is undetermined. The ends were cut back, 0 bases at V and 7 bases at J, with 10 bases in the middle. Germline lookup yields CDR1 LNHDA and CDR2 SQIVND (reference sequence). The CDR3 extends over 14 amino acids. The CDR3 DNA reads TGTGCCAGTAGTATAGATCGGATGGGACAGCCCCAGCATTTT. This encodes CASSIDRMGQPQHF.

This chain joins TRBV19 and TRBJ1-1; 7 positions agree with TRBD1. V lost 6 bases, J lost 8 bases, and 6 bases stayed unmatched. CDR3 length equals 12 residues. Germline V lookup: CDR1 LNHDA, CDR2 SQIVND (reference sequence). This CDR3 reads CASRTPGGEAFF. The DNA of the CDR3 is TGTGCCAGTAGAACTCCAGGGGGGGAAGCTTTCTTT.

The J gene is TRBJ1-1, the V gene TRBV7-2, with unresolved D. The V gene's germline CDR1 is SGHTA and CDR2 FQGNSA. V shed 5 bases and J shed 0 bases, with 13 bases lying between them. This CDR3 has 15 residues. The CDR3 sequence is CASSPQRVLNTEAFF. CDR3 DNA: TGTGCCAGCAGCCCACAGAGGGTCCTGAACACTGAAGCTTTCTTT.

The J gene is TRBJ2-7, the V gene TRBV5-1; 10 bases are a match to TRBD1. The length of the CDR3 is 15 residues. V lost 4 bases, J lost 4 bases, and 8 bases stayed unmatched. CDR1 is SGHRS and CDR2 is YFSETQ in the germline V gene. The CDR3 nucleotides read TGCGCCAGCAGCCCCGGACAGGGGGTTGTTTACGAGCAGTACTTC. Its translation is CASSPGQGVVYEQYF. The whole variable domain, remainder taken from reference TRBV5-1 and TRBJ2-7, is KAGVTQTPRYLIKTRGQQVTLSCSPISGHRSVSWYQQTPGQGLQFLFEYFSETQRNKGNFPGRFSGRQFSNSRSEMNVSTLELGDSALYLCASSPGQGVVYEQYFGPGTRLTVT.

CDR3 nucleotides: TGTGCCAGCAGCGAGAGGGCAGGGAATTCACCCCTCCACTTT. Translating gives CASSERAGNSPLHF. The chain recombines TRBV7-9 with TRBJ1-6; D perhaps matches TRBD1 (5 bases). Trimming removed 5 bases from V and 7 bases from J, with 12 bases in between. CDR3 length: 14 amino acids. Looked up from germline, CDR1 is SEHNR and CDR2 is FQNEAQ (reference sequence).

The chain recombines TRBV5-1 with TRBJ1-5; D is possibly TRBD1 (5 bases). From germline, CDR1 is SGHRS and CDR2 YFSETQ. This CDR3 region has 14 residues. V gave up 0 bases and J gave up 7 bases, with 11 bases separating them. The CDR3 nucleotides are TGCGCCAGCAGCTTGGCCCTGGGGGTACAGCCCCAGCATTTT. Its translation is CASSLALGVQPQHF.

This clone was seen just once. This chain joins TRBV30 and TRBJ1-1, with 7 bases matching TRBD1. CDR1 GTSNPN and CDR2 SVGIG come from the germline V gene (reference sequence). The CDR3 is 12 amino acids. J was trimmed by 5 bases and V by 4 bases; bases with no gene match: 4. The CDR3 sequence is CAWTGGGTEAFF. CDR3 nucleotides: TGTGCCTGGACAGGGGGAGGGACTGAAGCTTTCTTT.